This TCR beta chain was sequenced during a study of regulatory T cells in long-lasting Graves disease. Study findings and constraints: Thyroid tissue went unexamined; only peripheral blood was analyzed. Sharing of public clonotypes was greater in persistent patients (more than 2,500) than in new patients (almost 1,000). Persistent cases favored TRBV28, TRBJ1-2 and TRBJ2-5.

The table lists this clonotype with many counts. As yet, its antigen is unknown. Time point noted: newly diagnosed GD, antithyroid drugs for less than 3 months. Researchers made the TCR library from RNA that was extracted from PBMCs. Germline-derived CDR1 and CDR2 are SGHTA and FQGNSA. The length of the CDR3 is 16 residues. With V trimmed by 5 bases and J by 5 bases, 7 bases remained unmatched. Libraries of TCR beta came from iRepertoire HTBI primers plus Arm-PCR of CDR3 regions. TCRdb reanalysed the multiplex PCR reads using MiXCR and keeps one entry per CDR3 protein. The data contain hundreds of thousands of distinct CDR3 sequences, around 15% of them singletons. The sample was also linked to a second study, of T cells in Graves' hyperthyroidism and ophthalmopathy. That paper notes: HTBI primers drove first-round RT-PCR of the TCR CDR3.

The sample consisted of peripheral blood mononuclear cells (PBMCs), taken at new diagnosis, from a patient treated with antithyroid drugs. The sequence was obtained from a woman aged 25 to 39 with Graves disease. The chain couples TRBV7-2 to TRBJ2-7; 15 nucleotides match TRBD2. CDR3 DNA sequence: TGTGCCAGCAGCCCTCCGGGACTAGCGGGAGGAGACGAGCAGTACTTC. This encodes CASSPPGLAGGDEQYF.